This is a list of T cell receptor beta chains from one sample in a study of T-cell reconstitution after alpha-beta-depleted transplantation in children. TCRdb reprocessed the PCR reads via MiXCR and lists one record per CDR3 protein. This table has 280,000 or so distinct CDR3 sequences, 11% appearing once. Specimen: peripheral blood, collected 180 days after TCRalphabeta/CD19-depleted stem cell transplant. The receptors derive from a male patient under 10 years old who had a stem cell transplant for chronic granulomatous disease, so the T cells may come from the graft donor. Both conserved end residues are part of each CDR3. A D gene is named only where the DNA matches it firmly. Clone size is given as how often the clone was seen (once, few, many) or a class if it is expanded.

v_call: TRBV11-2
cdr3_length: 13
clone_size: many
j_call: TRBJ2-3
d_call: -
cdr3_aa: CASSLILTDTQYF
cdr3_nt: TGTGCCAGCAGCTTAATCCTCACAGATACGCAGTATTTT

v_call: TRBV5-8
cdr3_length: 13
clone_size: many
j_call: TRBJ2-7
d_call: -
cdr3_aa: CASTFRVRDEQYF
cdr3_nt: TGTGCCAGCACCTTTCGGGTACGGGACGAGCAGTACTTC

v_call: TRBV12-3/TRBV12-4
cdr3_length: 15
clone_size: many
j_call: TRBJ2-1
d_call: TRBD2
cdr3_aa: CASSRSAGGANEQFF
cdr3_nt: TGTGCCAGCAGCCGCAGCGCGGGAGGTGCCAATGAGCAGTTCTTC

v_call: TRBV5-1
cdr3_length: 15
clone_size: many
j_call: TRBJ2-5
d_call: TRBD1
cdr3_aa: CASSRGQGRQETQYF
cdr3_nt: TGCGCCAGCAGCCGCGGACAGGGGCGGCAAGAGACCCAGTACTTC

v_call: TRBV7-8
cdr3_length: 15
clone_size: many
j_call: TRBJ1-5
d_call: -
cdr3_aa: CASSATWVGGQPQHF
cdr3_nt: TGTGCCAGCAGCGCTACCTGGGTGGGCGGGCAGCCCCAGCATTTT

v_call: TRBV18
cdr3_length: 15
clone_size: many
j_call: TRBJ2-1
d_call: TRBD2
cdr3_aa: CASSPAGGSYNEQFF
cdr3_nt: TGTGCCAGCTCACCAGCGGGAGGGTCCTACAATGAGCAGTTCTTC

v_call: TRBV5-1
cdr3_length: 17
clone_size: many
j_call: TRBJ2-6
d_call: -
cdr3_aa: CASSLTVGVSGANVLTF
cdr3_nt: TGCGCCAGCAGCTTGACGGTTGGGGTCTCTGGGGCCAACGTCCTGACTTTC

v_call: TRBV5-1
cdr3_length: 15
clone_size: many
j_call: TRBJ2-2
d_call: -
cdr3_aa: CASSLPKSGPGELFF
cdr3_nt: TGCGCCAGCAGCTTACCTAAGAGCGGCCCGGGGGAGCTGTTTTTT

v_call: TRBV6-5
cdr3_length: 17
clone_size: many
j_call: TRBJ2-3
d_call: TRBD1
cdr3_aa: CASSFWTGATTKDTQYF
cdr3_nt: TGTGCCAGCAGTTTCTGGACAGGGGCCACAACCAAGGATACGCAGTATTTT

v_call: TRBV12-3/TRBV12-4
cdr3_length: 14
clone_size: many
j_call: TRBJ1-2
d_call: -
cdr3_aa: CASSPRPESYGYTF
cdr3_nt: TGTGCCAGCAGTCCGCGACCGGAAAGCTATGGCTACACCTTC

v_call: TRBV7-3
cdr3_length: 15
clone_size: many
j_call: TRBJ2-6
d_call: -
cdr3_aa: CASSLWGNGANVLTF
cdr3_nt: TGTGCCAGCAGCCTGTGGGGGAATGGGGCCAACGTCCTGACTTTC

v_call: TRBV7-2
cdr3_length: 14
clone_size: few
j_call: TRBJ2-7
d_call: TRBD2
cdr3_aa: CASTTGGSLYEQYF
cdr3_nt: TGTGCCAGCACCACCGGCGGGAGCCTATACGAGCAGTACTTC

v_call: TRBV5-4
cdr3_length: 17
clone_size: many
j_call: TRBJ2-5
d_call: TRBD1
cdr3_aa: CASSLGRRDRLQETQYF
cdr3_nt: TGTGCCAGCAGCCTGGGACGCCGGGACAGGCTTCAAGAGACCCAGTACTTC

v_call: TRBV12-3/TRBV12-4
cdr3_length: 14
clone_size: many
j_call: TRBJ2-4
d_call: TRBD1
cdr3_aa: CASSFIQGKNIQYF
cdr3_nt: TGTGCCAGCAGTTTCATACAGGGGAAAAACATTCAGTACTTC